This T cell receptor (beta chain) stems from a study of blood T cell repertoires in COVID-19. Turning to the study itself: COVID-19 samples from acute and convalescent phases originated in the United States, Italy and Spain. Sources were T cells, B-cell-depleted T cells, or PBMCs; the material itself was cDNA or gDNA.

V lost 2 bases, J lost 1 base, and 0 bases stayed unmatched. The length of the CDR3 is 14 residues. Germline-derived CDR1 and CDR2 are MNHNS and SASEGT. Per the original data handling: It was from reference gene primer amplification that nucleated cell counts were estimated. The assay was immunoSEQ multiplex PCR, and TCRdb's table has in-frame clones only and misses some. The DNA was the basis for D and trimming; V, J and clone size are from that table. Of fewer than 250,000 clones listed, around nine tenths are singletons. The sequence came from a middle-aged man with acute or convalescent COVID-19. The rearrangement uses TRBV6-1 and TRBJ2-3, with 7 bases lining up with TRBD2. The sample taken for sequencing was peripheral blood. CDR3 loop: CASSELAGTDTQYF. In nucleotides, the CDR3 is TGTGCCAGCAGTGAACTAGCGGGCACAGATACGCAGTATTTT.